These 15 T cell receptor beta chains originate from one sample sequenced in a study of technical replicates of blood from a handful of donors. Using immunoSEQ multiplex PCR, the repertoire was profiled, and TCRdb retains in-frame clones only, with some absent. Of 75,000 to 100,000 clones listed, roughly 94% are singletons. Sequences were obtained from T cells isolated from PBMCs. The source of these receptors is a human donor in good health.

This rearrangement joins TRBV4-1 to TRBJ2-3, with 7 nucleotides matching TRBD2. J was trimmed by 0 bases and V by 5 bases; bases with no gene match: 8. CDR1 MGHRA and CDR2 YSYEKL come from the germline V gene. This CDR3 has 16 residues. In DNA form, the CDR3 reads TGCGCCAGCAGCTCCGGCGGCGGGAGAAGCACAGATACGCAGTATTTT. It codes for CASSSGGGRSTDTQYF.

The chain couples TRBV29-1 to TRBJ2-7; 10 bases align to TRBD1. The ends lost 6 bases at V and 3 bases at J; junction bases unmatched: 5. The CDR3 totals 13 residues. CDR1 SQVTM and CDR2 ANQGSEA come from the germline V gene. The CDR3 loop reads CSVPGQGFYEQYF. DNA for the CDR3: TGCAGCGTGCCGGGACAGGGGTTCTACGAGCAGTACTTC.

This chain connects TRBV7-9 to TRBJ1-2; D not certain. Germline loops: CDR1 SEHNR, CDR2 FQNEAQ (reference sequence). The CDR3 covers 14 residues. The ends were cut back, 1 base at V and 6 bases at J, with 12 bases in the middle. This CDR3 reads CASSLGAGVDGYTF. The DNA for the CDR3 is TGTGCCAGCAGCTTAGGGGCGGGAGTAGATGGCTACACCTTC.

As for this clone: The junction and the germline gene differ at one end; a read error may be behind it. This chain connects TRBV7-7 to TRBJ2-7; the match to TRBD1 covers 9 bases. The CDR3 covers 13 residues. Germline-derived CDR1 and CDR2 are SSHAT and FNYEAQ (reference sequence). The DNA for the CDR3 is TGTGCTAGCAGCTTAGACAGGGGGTACGAGCAGTACTTC. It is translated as CASSLDRGYEQYF.

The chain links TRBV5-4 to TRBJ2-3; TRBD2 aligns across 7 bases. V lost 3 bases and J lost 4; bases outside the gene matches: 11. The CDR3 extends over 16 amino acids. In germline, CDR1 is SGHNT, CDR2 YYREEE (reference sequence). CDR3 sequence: CASSYGGRADADTQYF. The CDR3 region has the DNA TGTGCCAGCAGCTACGGGGGGAGGGCGGACGCAGATACGCAGTATTTT.

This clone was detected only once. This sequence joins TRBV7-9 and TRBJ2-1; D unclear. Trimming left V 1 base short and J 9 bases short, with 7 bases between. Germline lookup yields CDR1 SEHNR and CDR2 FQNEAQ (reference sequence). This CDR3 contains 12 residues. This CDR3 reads CASSLGPTEQFF. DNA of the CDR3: TGTGCCAGCAGCTTAGGGCCCACTGAGCAGTTCTTC.

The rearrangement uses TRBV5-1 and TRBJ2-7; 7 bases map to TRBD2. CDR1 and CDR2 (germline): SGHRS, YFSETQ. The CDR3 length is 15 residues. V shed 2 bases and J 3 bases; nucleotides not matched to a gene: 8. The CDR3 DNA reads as TGCGCCAGCAGCTTAGGGAGGGAGATGCTCTACGAGCAGTACTTC. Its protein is CASSLGREMLYEQYF.

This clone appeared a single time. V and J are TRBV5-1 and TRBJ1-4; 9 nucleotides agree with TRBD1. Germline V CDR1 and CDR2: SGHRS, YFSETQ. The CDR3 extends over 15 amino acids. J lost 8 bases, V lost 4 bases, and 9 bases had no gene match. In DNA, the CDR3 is TGCGCCAGCAGCCCTCAACAGGGGGCGGGGGAAAAACTGTTTTTT. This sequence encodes CASSPQQGAGEKLFF.

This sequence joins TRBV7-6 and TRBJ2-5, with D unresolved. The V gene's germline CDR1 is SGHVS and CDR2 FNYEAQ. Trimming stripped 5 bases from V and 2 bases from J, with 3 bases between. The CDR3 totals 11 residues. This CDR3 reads CASSQQETQYF. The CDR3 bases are TGTGCCAGCAGCCAACAAGAGACCCAGTACTTC.

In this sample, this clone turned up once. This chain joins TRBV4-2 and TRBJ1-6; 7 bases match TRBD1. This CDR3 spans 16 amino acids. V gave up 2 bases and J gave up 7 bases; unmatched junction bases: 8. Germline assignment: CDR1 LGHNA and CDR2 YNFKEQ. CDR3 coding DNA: TGTGCCAGCAGCCAAAATAGACAGGGCAGAAATTCACCCCTCCACTTT. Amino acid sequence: CASSQNRQGRNSPLHF.

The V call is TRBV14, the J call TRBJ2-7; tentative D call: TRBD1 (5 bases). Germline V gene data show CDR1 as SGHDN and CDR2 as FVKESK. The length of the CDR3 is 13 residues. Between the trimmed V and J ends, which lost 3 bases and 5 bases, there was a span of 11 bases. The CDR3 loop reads CASSHRTNHEQYF. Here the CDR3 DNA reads TGTGCCAGCAGCCATAGGACAAACCACGAGCAGTACTTC.

CDR3 residues: CASSKVGSGRPLNEQFF. CDR3 DNA: TGTGCCAGCAGCAAAGTGGGTAGCGGGAGGCCTTTGAATGAGCAGTTCTTC. The chain links TRBV21-1 to TRBJ2-1; the DNA was not compared with TRBD2, the D call given in the table. TRBV21-1 is listed as a pseudogene. This CDR3 contains 17 residues.

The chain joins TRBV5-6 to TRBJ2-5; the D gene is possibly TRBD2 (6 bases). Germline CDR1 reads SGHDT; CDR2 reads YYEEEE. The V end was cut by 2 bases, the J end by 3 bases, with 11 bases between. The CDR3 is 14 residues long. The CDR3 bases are TGTGCCAGCAGCTTAACGGGAGCTAAAGAGACCCAGTACTTC. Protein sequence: CASSLTGAKETQYF. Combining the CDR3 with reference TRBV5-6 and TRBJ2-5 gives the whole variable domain DAGVTQSPTHLIKTRGQQVTLRCSPKSGHDTVSWYQQALGQGPQFIFQYYEEEERQRGNFPDRFSGHQFPNYSSELNVNALLLGDSALYLCASSLTGAKETQYFGPGTRLLVL.

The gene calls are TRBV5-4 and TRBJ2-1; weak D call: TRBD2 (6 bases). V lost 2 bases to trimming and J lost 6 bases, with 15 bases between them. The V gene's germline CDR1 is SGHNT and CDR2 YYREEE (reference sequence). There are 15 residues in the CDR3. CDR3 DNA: TGTGCCAGCAGCTTCTCGGGTAGCGGAAGCAATGAGCAGTTCTTC. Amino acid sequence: CASSFSGSGSNEQFF.

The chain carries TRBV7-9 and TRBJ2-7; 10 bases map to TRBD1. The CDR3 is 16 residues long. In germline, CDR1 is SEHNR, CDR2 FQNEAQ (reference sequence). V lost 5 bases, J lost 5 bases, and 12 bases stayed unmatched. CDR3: CASSPKTGQGFNEQYF. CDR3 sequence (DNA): TGTGCCAGCAGCCCGAAGACGGGACAGGGGTTCAACGAGCAGTACTTC.